A selection of T cell receptor beta chains follows, all from one sample in a study of blood T cell repertoires in COVID-19. TCRdb keeps only in-frame clones here, not all; method: immunoSEQ multiplex PCR. The top ten clones hold about 1.2% of a sample with about 380,000 clones, around 90% of them seen once. The sequenced sample was PBMCs or T cells enriched from blood (not recorded which). The receptors come from a woman in her late teens or twenties who had recovered from COVID-19. CDR3s include the opening cysteine and the closing phenylalanine or tryptophan. Fields, in order: J gene, clone size, D gene, V gene, CDR3 DNA, CDR3 protein. D genes are given only for firm matches. Clone size is not always given. Where it is, it says once, few, many or a class for expanded clones.

j_call: TRBJ1-1; clone_size: NA; d_call: NA; v_call: TRBV6-4; cdr3_nt: TGTGCCAGCTCAGCGGAAGAAAACACTGAAGCTTTCTTT; cdr3_aa: CASSAEENTEAFF
j_call: TRBJ1-1; clone_size: NA; d_call: NA; v_call: TRBV19; cdr3_nt: TGTGCCAGTAGTATGGGGGCCCAGGGTGTCACTGAAGCTTTCTTT; cdr3_aa: CASSMGAQGVTEAFF
j_call: TRBJ2-1; clone_size: NA; d_call: TRBD1; v_call: TRBV6-1; cdr3_nt: TGTGCCAGCAGTGCAAGGGGGACAGGGGGTGGCAATGAGCAGTTCTTC; cdr3_aa: CASSARGTGGGNEQFF
j_call: TRBJ2-1; clone_size: NA; d_call: NA; v_call: TRBV7-3; cdr3_nt: TGTGCCAGCAGCTTAAGCGACAATGAGCAGTTCTTC; cdr3_aa: CASSLSDNEQFF
j_call: TRBJ1-2; clone_size: few; d_call: NA; v_call: TRBV28; cdr3_nt: TGTGCCAGCGGACCTGCCTCAGGGATTGACTATGGCTACACCTTC; cdr3_aa: CASGPASGIDYGYTF
j_call: TRBJ1-5; clone_size: NA; d_call: NA; v_call: TRBV2; cdr3_nt: TGTGCCAGCAGTCAAGGGGCAGAATATCAGCCCCAGCATTTT; cdr3_aa: CASSQGAEYQPQHF
j_call: TRBJ1-1; clone_size: NA; d_call: NA; v_call: TRBV7-2; cdr3_nt: TGTGCCAGCAGCTTAGGCCGCAGGGTACCTGAAGCTTTCTTT; cdr3_aa: CASSLGRRVPEAFF
j_call: TRBJ1-1; clone_size: NA; d_call: NA; v_call: TRBV11-2; cdr3_nt: TGTGCCAGCAGCTTAGCCAGTGAAGCTTTCTTT; cdr3_aa: CASSLASEAFF
j_call: TRBJ2-7; clone_size: NA; d_call: TRBD1; v_call: TRBV6-1; cdr3_nt: TGTGCCAGCAGTGAAGAGGGTACAGGGGTAATATCCTACGAGCAGTACTTC; cdr3_aa: CASSEEGTGVISYEQYF
j_call: TRBJ1-2; clone_size: few; d_call: NA; v_call: TRBV5-1; cdr3_nt: TGCGCCAGCAGCTCACAGGGAGCTGGCTACACCTTC; cdr3_aa: CASSSQGAGYTF
j_call: TRBJ2-2; clone_size: NA; d_call: TRBD1; v_call: TRBV27; cdr3_nt: TGTGCCATCCCATCCACCCCCGGGACAGGGGGAAAAGACCACACCGGGGAGCTGTTTTTT; cdr3_aa: CAIPSTPGTGGKDHTGELFF
j_call: TRBJ2-5; clone_size: NA; d_call: TRBD2; v_call: TRBV18; cdr3_nt: TGTGCCAGCTCACCACCGGGGGGGGAGACCCAGTACTTC; cdr3_aa: CASSPPGGETQYF
j_call: TRBJ1-5; clone_size: NA; d_call: NA; v_call: TRBV28; cdr3_nt: TGTGCCACCCGGGACTCCCTCAATCAGCCCCAGCATTTT; cdr3_aa: CATRDSLNQPQHF
j_call: TRBJ2-2; clone_size: NA; d_call: NA; v_call: TRBV24-1; cdr3_nt: TGTGCCACCAGTGGGCAGGGTAACACCGGGGAGCTGTTTTTT; cdr3_aa: CATSGQGNTGELFF
j_call: TRBJ1-2; clone_size: NA; d_call: NA; v_call: TRBV27; cdr3_nt: TGTGCCAGCAGTTCCCTCTCAGGGAACCACTATGGCTACACCTTC; cdr3_aa: CASSSLSGNHYGYTF
j_call: TRBJ1-2; clone_size: NA; d_call: NA; v_call: TRBV18; cdr3_nt: TGTGCCAGCTCACCACGGGCCGGGACAATCTATGGCTACACCTTC; cdr3_aa: CASSPRAGTIYGYTF
j_call: TRBJ1-2; clone_size: NA; d_call: NA; v_call: TRBV10-2; cdr3_nt: TGCGCCAGCAGTGAGAGGACAGAAGCTAACTATGGCTACACCTTC; cdr3_aa: CASSERTEANYGYTF
j_call: TRBJ1-1; clone_size: NA; d_call: NA; v_call: TRBV7-2; cdr3_nt: TGTGCCAGCAGCTTTCAGGGTCAGACTGAAGCTTTCTTT; cdr3_aa: CASSFQGQTEAFF
j_call: TRBJ1-6; clone_size: NA; d_call: TRBD1; v_call: TRBV6-2/TRBV6-3; cdr3_nt: TGTGCCAGCAGTGACCTGGACAGGGGGGATAATTCACCCCTCCACTTT; cdr3_aa: CASSDLDRGDNSPLHF
j_call: TRBJ2-7; clone_size: NA; d_call: NA; v_call: TRBV30; cdr3_nt: TGTGCCTGGAGTGTACCACAGTACGAGCAGTACTTC; cdr3_aa: CAWSVPQYEQYF
j_call: TRBJ1-1; clone_size: NA; d_call: TRBD1; v_call: TRBV19; cdr3_nt: TGTGCCAGTAGTTTGCCGGGACAGGGTCCTGAAGCTTTCTTT; cdr3_aa: CASSLPGQGPEAFF
j_call: TRBJ1-5; clone_size: NA; d_call: NA; v_call: TRBV18; cdr3_nt: TGTGCCAGCTCACTTAACAGTGGCAATAGCAATCAGCCCCAGCATTTT; cdr3_aa: CASSLNSGNSNQPQHF
j_call: TRBJ1-1; clone_size: NA; d_call: NA; v_call: TRBV2; cdr3_nt: TGTGCCAGCAGACGCGGACAGCGGAACACTGAAGCTTTCTTT; cdr3_aa: CASRRGQRNTEAFF
j_call: TRBJ1-1; clone_size: NA; d_call: NA; v_call: TRBV5-1; cdr3_nt: TGCGCCAGCAGCTTGAATATCAACATGAACACTGAAGCTTTCTTT; cdr3_aa: CASSLNINMNTEAFF
j_call: TRBJ2-2; clone_size: NA; d_call: NA; v_call: TRBV3-1/TRBV3-2; cdr3_nt: TGTGCCAGCAGCCAAAAACAAGGGGAGCTGTTTTTT; cdr3_aa: CASSQKQGELFF
j_call: TRBJ1-1; clone_size: NA; d_call: NA; v_call: TRBV6-2/TRBV6-3; cdr3_nt: TGTGCCAGCAGTCCAGGGATTCCGTGGACTGAAGCTTTCTTT; cdr3_aa: CASSPGIPWTEAFF
j_call: TRBJ2-7; clone_size: NA; d_call: NA; v_call: TRBV7-9; cdr3_nt: TGTGCCAGCAGCTTAAGTTTGGGGCCCCACGAGCAGTACTTC; cdr3_aa: CASSLSLGPHEQYF
j_call: TRBJ2-4; clone_size: many; d_call: TRBD1; v_call: TRBV4-2; cdr3_nt: TGTGCCAGCAGCCAAGATACCGGGACAGGGGCGGACATTCAGTACTTC; cdr3_aa: CASSQDTGTGADIQYF
j_call: TRBJ2-7; clone_size: NA; d_call: NA; v_call: TRBV9; cdr3_nt: TGTGCCAGCAGCGTAGCTGGGACAAATACCTACGAGCAGTACTTC; cdr3_aa: CASSVAGTNTYEQYF
j_call: TRBJ1-1; clone_size: NA; d_call: NA; v_call: TRBV4-1; cdr3_nt: TGCGCCAGCAGCCACCCAGACAGCCTGAACGCTTTCTTT; cdr3_aa: CASSHPDSLNAFF
j_call: TRBJ1-2; clone_size: NA; d_call: TRBD1; v_call: TRBV7-2; cdr3_nt: TGTGCCAGCAGCTTAGACGGGACAGGGGGCAATGGCTACACCTTC; cdr3_aa: CASSLDGTGGNGYTF
j_call: TRBJ1-6; clone_size: NA; d_call: NA; v_call: TRBV9; cdr3_nt: TGTGCCAGCAGCGTAGGCGTTTATAATTCACCCCTCCACTTT; cdr3_aa: CASSVGVYNSPLHF
j_call: TRBJ2-3; clone_size: NA; d_call: TRBD2; v_call: TRBV3-1/TRBV3-2; cdr3_nt: TGTGCCAGCAGCACTCCCAGCGGGGGGGGCGGTACGCAGTATTTT; cdr3_aa: CASSTPSGGGGTQYF
j_call: TRBJ2-1; clone_size: NA; d_call: TRBD2; v_call: TRBV19; cdr3_nt: TGTGCCAGTAGTATAGTGCCACCGGGACTAGGCGTGAATGAGCAGTTCTTC; cdr3_aa: CASSIVPPGLGVNEQFF
j_call: TRBJ1-5; clone_size: few; d_call: NA; v_call: TRBV4-3; cdr3_nt: TGCGCCAGCAGTTGGGGGCGCAATCAGCCCCAGCATTTT; cdr3_aa: CASSWGRNQPQHF
j_call: TRBJ1-1; clone_size: NA; d_call: TRBD1; v_call: TRBV7-9; cdr3_nt: TGTGCCAGCAGCGCGGGGACAGGGACGCCGAAGAACACTGAAGCTTTCTTT; cdr3_aa: CASSAGTGTPKNTEAFF
j_call: TRBJ1-6; clone_size: NA; d_call: TRBD1; v_call: TRBV6-5; cdr3_nt: TGTGCCAGCAGTTTCCGGACAGGGGGAATCTCTTCACCCCTCCACTTT; cdr3_aa: CASSFRTGGISSPLHF
j_call: TRBJ1-1; clone_size: NA; d_call: NA; v_call: TRBV5-1; cdr3_nt: TGCGCCAGCAGCCTAGAAGGAGGCGGGATGGCTTTCTTT; cdr3_aa: CASSLEGGGMAFF
j_call: TRBJ2-7; clone_size: NA; d_call: NA; v_call: TRBV7-2; cdr3_nt: TGTGCCAGCAGCCCGGGGTCATCGATTTACGAGCAGTACTTC; cdr3_aa: CASSPGSSIYEQYF
j_call: TRBJ2-5; clone_size: NA; d_call: NA; v_call: TRBV1; cdr3_nt: TGCACCAGCAGCCAGGCCGAAATTAGCGGGGGGGAAGAGACCCAGTACTTC; cdr3_aa: CTSSQAEISGGEETQYF
j_call: TRBJ2-7; clone_size: NA; d_call: NA; v_call: TRBV7-9; cdr3_nt: TGTGCCAGCAGTAGCTTAAGTTACGAGCAGTACTTC; cdr3_aa: CASSSLSYEQYF
j_call: TRBJ1-4; clone_size: NA; d_call: TRBD1; v_call: TRBV23-1; cdr3_nt: TGCGCCAGCAGTCATACCAGGGACAGGGGAATCGTGAATGAAAAACTGTTTTTT; cdr3_aa: CASSHTRDRGIVNEKLFF
j_call: TRBJ2-7; clone_size: NA; d_call: TRBD1; v_call: TRBV18; cdr3_nt: TGTGCCAGCTCACCGTCGGGACAGCACTACGAGCAGTACTTC; cdr3_aa: CASSPSGQHYEQYF
j_call: TRBJ1-1; clone_size: NA; d_call: TRBD1; v_call: TRBV19; cdr3_nt: TGTGCCAGTAGTATCCTCCAGACAGGGAATACTGAAGCTTTCTTT; cdr3_aa: CASSILQTGNTEAFF
j_call: TRBJ2-3; clone_size: once; d_call: NA; v_call: TRBV2; cdr3_nt: TGTGCCGGCCAGAGAAGGGTTTCGGGGGATACGCAGTATTTT; cdr3_aa: CAGQRRVSGDTQYF
j_call: TRBJ1-3; clone_size: NA; d_call: NA; v_call: TRBV5-1; cdr3_nt: TGCGCCAGCAGCCAGGGGACGGGAAGAAACACCATATATTTT; cdr3_aa: CASSQGTGRNTIYF
j_call: TRBJ1-3; clone_size: once; d_call: NA; v_call: TRBV5-6; cdr3_nt: TGTGCCAGCAGCAGTGCACGGGTCCGAAACACCATATATTTT; cdr3_aa: CASSSARVRNTIYF
j_call: TRBJ1-3; clone_size: NA; d_call: NA; v_call: TRBV4-1; cdr3_nt: TGCGCCAGCAGCCAAGAAGCACGAGGAAACACCATATATTTT; cdr3_aa: CASSQEARGNTIYF
j_call: TRBJ1-2; clone_size: NA; d_call: NA; v_call: TRBV7-3; cdr3_nt: TGTGCCAGCAGCTTAAGTATTGTTGGCAGGGTCAACTATGGCTACACCTTC; cdr3_aa: CASSLSIVGRVNYGYTF
j_call: TRBJ2-1; clone_size: NA; d_call: NA; v_call: TRBV2; cdr3_nt: TGTGCCAGCACTGGACAGAACCGCAATGAGCAGTTCTTC; cdr3_aa: CASTGQNRNEQFF
j_call: TRBJ2-7; clone_size: NA; d_call: NA; v_call: TRBV27; cdr3_nt: TGTGCCAGCAGTTTAATTGGAACAGGGCTATACGAGCAGTACTTC; cdr3_aa: CASSLIGTGLYEQYF
j_call: TRBJ2-5; clone_size: NA; d_call: NA; v_call: TRBV13; cdr3_nt: TGTGCCAGCAGCTTATTCAAAGAGACCCAGTACTTC; cdr3_aa: CASSLFKETQYF
j_call: TRBJ1-1; clone_size: NA; d_call: NA; v_call: TRBV9; cdr3_nt: TGTGCCAGCAGCGTAGTTTCTACGAACACTGAAGCTTTCTTT; cdr3_aa: CASSVVSTNTEAFF
j_call: TRBJ1-1; clone_size: NA; d_call: NA; v_call: TRBV5-6; cdr3_nt: TGTGCCAGCAGCTTTCCGCACAGTAAAGGGGCAATGAACACTGAAGCTTTCTTT; cdr3_aa: CASSFPHSKGAMNTEAFF